A selection of T cell receptor beta chains follows, all from one sample in a study of CD8+ T cells in alopecia areata. Only in-frame clones appear in the TCRdb table, and some are missing; sequencing was by immunoSEQ multiplex PCR. In the table there are fewer than 100,000 clones, roughly 42% of which are singletons. Sample: CD4+ T cells sorted from blood. These receptors were obtained from a human donor with alopecia areata. The CDR3 runs from the conserved cysteine through the conserved F or W. The D gene is left open where the match is weak. The size of a clone is reported for some rows only, either as once, few or many, or as a class for expanded clones.

>TRBJ2-1|few|TRBV28|-
CASSSTRTGEQFF
TGTGCCAGCAGCTCAACTAGGACGGGTGAGCAGTTCTTC
>TRBJ2-3|-|TRBV5-1|-
CASSLGEARIVGHTQYF
TGCGCCAGCAGCTTGGGGGAGGCCCGAATTGTTGGGCATACGCAGTATTTT
>TRBJ2-1|-|TRBV7-2|-
CASSPLGAGGGNEQFF
TGTGCCAGCAGTCCCCTGGGAGCGGGTGGGGGCAATGAGCAGTTCTTC
>TRBJ2-3|-|TRBV19|TRBD2
CASSISGAGVADTQYF
TGTGCCAGTAGTATAAGCGGTGCGGGAGTGGCAGATACGCAGTATTTT
>TRBJ1-2|few|TRBV28|-
CASSSGTDLYGYTF
TGTGCCAGCAGTTCGGGGACCGACCTGTATGGCTACACCTTC
>TRBJ2-3|-|TRBV30|-
CAWTRLLSTDTQYF
TGTGCCTGGACCCGGTTGTTAAGCACAGATACGCAGTATTTT
>TRBJ2-5|few|TRBV7-9|-
CASSLELAQETQYF
TGTGCCAGCAGCTTAGAGCTAGCCCAAGAGACCCAGTACTTC
>TRBJ2-7|-|TRBV30|-
CACEEASAYEQYF
TGTGCCTGTGAGGAGGCTAGCGCTTACGAGCAGTACTTC
>TRBJ2-1|few|TRBV11-2|-
CASSSNRGHGEQFF
TGTGCCAGCAGCTCCAACCGGGGCCACGGTGAGCAGTTCTTC
>TRBJ2-7|-|TRBV10-3|-
CAINNRDEQYF
TGTGCCATCAACAACAGGGACGAGCAGTACTTC
>TRBJ2-7|-|TRBV28|-
CASRPHRDLSYEQYF
TGTGCCAGCAGACCACACCGGGACTTGTCCTACGAGCAGTACTTC
>TRBJ2-5|few|TRBV30|-
CAWSGGGRRETQYF
TGTGCCTGGAGTGGAGGGGGGAGAAGGGAGACCCAGTACTTC
>TRBJ1-2|-|TRBV29-1|TRBD1
CSVQTGGYGYGYTF
TGCAGCGTCCAAACAGGGGGATATGGCTATGGCTACACCTTC
>TRBJ2-5|-|TRBV28|TRBD2
CASSLPIAGLTQETQYF
TGTGCCAGCAGTCTACCCATAGCGGGACTCACCCAAGAGACCCAGTACTTC
>TRBJ1-2|few|TRBV30|-
CAWGRQEGAGYTF
TGTGCCTGGGGGAGACAGGAGGGCGCTGGCTACACCTTC
>TRBJ1-2|-|TRBV5-6|-
CASAVGRPNYGYTF
TGTGCCAGCGCTGTCGGCAGACCTAACTATGGCTACACCTTC
>TRBJ1-2|-|TRBV19|-
CASSIGSLGYGYTF
TGTGCCAGTAGTATCGGTAGTCTTGGCTATGGCTACACCTTC
>TRBJ2-7|few|TRBV29-1|-
CSVAGNYEQYF
TGCAGCGTTGCAGGGAACTACGAGCAGTACTTC
>TRBJ1-2|few|TRBV28|-
CAIPTRGERYGYTF
TGTGCCATTCCCACCCGGGGTGAGCGGTATGGCTACACCTTC
>TRBJ2-5|few|TRBV29-1|TRBD1
CSVLDRGETQYF
TGCAGCGTCCTGGACAGGGGTGAGACCCAGTACTTC
>TRBJ1-5|-|TRBV29-1|-
CSVTASGFNQPQHF
TGCAGCGTGACGGCCTCAGGGTTTAATCAGCCCCAGCATTTT
>TRBJ2-2|few|TRBV2|-
CASGPSAATGELFF
TGTGCCAGCGGCCCTTCCGCAGCCACCGGGGAGCTGTTTTTT
>TRBJ2-1|few|TRBV28|TRBD2
CASNSGGTFGWFF
TGTGCCAGCAATAGCGGGGGTACTTTCGGGTGGTTCTTC
>TRBJ2-3|few|TRBV29-1|-
CSVEGGASGITDTQYF
TGCAGCGTTGAGGGAGGCGCGAGCGGAATCACAGATACGCAGTATTTT
>TRBJ2-3|-|TRBV29-1|-
CSVEQGKGADTQYF
TGCAGCGTTGAGCAGGGGAAGGGGGCAGATACGCAGTATTTT
>TRBJ1-2|-|TRBV29-1|-
CSVESLKGYTF
TGCAGCGTTGAGTCTCTGAAAGGCTACACCTTC
>TRBJ2-1|-|TRBV29-1|-
CSAGRFDEQFF
TGCAGCGCCGGGCGTTTCGATGAGCAGTTCTTC
>TRBJ2-4|-|TRBV29-1|-
CSVEGQGVDIQYF
TGCAGCGTTGAAGGGCAGGGTGTGGACATTCAGTACTTC
>TRBJ2-7|-|TRBV2|TRBD1
CASSMGPGQGSYEQYF
TGTGCCAGCAGTATGGGACCGGGACAGGGGTCCTACGAGCAGTACTTC
>TRBJ1-1|-|TRBV29-1|-
CSGIQMRPEAFF
TGCAGCGGTATCCAAATGAGGCCTGAAGCTTTCTTT
>TRBJ1-5|few|TRBV2|-
CASTPDSGPQPQHF
TGTGCCAGCACCCCGGACAGTGGGCCTCAGCCCCAGCATTTT
>TRBJ2-1|-|TRBV6-5|-
CASSHRGTHYNEQFF
TGTGCCAGCAGTCACCGCGGGACACACTACAATGAGCAGTTCTTC
>TRBJ2-5|-|TRBV10-3|-
CAISKVGTLGETQYF
TGTGCCATCAGTAAGGTGGGGACTCTGGGGGAGACCCAGTACTTC
>TRBJ2-1|-|TRBV2|TRBD2
CASRGLAVGMLQFF
TGTGCCAGCAGGGGACTAGCGGTGGGAATGCTTCAGTTCTTC
>TRBJ2-1|-|TRBV29-1|-
CSGFGGGFLWNEQFF
TGCAGCGGGTTTGGGGGCGGGTTTCTCTGGAATGAGCAGTTCTTC
>TRBJ1-4|few|TRBV7-9|-
CASSEQVEKLFF
TGTGCCAGCAGCGAACAGGTGGAAAAACTGTTTTTT
>TRBJ2-7|-|TRBV27|-
CASRTTGTEQYF
TGTGCCAGCAGGACCACCGGGACTGAGCAGTACTTC
>TRBJ2-7|-|TRBV7-2|TRBD1
CASSLEKGQGMRSYEQYF
TGTGCCAGCAGCTTAGAAAAGGGACAGGGTATGAGGTCCTACGAGCAGTACTTC
>TRBJ1-2|-|TRBV29-1|TRBD1
CSAGGLSGYTF
TGCAGCGCAGGGGGGTTGAGTGGCTACACCTTC
>TRBJ1-1|-|TRBV4-1|-
CASSQDRGRGKAFF
TGCGCCAGCAGCCAAGACAGGGGCCGGGGGAAAGCTTTCTTT
>TRBJ1-1|-|TRBV30|TRBD1
CAWTVLDRTNTEAFF
TGTGCCTGGACGGTGCTGGACAGGACGAACACTGAAGCTTTCTTT
>TRBJ2-7|few|TRBV29-1|-
CSTRPIDSGEQYF
TGCAGCACCCGCCCTATAGATTCGGGCGAGCAGTACTTC